This T cell receptor beta chain was sequenced during a study of T cells in Graves' hyperthyroidism and ophthalmopathy. Background on the study: Peripheral blood sampling occurred at initial diagnosis, before any treatment.

RNA transcripts provided the source from which TCR beta CDR3 regions were amplified. Using the HTBI primer set, a first-round RT-PCR was run on the TCR CDR3. TCRdb reanalysed the multiplex PCR reads using MiXCR and keeps one entry per CDR3 protein. Of almost 350,000 distinct CDR3 sequences in the sample, roughly 18% are singletons; the top ten hold 15% to 17%. In this sample, this clonotype turned up many times. Its specificity is not known. Trimming took off 2 bases at V and 4 bases at J, with 9 bases between the two ends. The CDR3 loop spans 15 amino acids. The V gene's germline CDR1 is MNHEY and CDR2 SMNVEV (reference sequence). A roughly 9.7 ml volume of fresh peripheral blood provided the PBMCs. Study-level points and caveats: Blood also held most thyroid clonotypes expanded beyond 0.001. Ophthalmopathy could be told apart from stable hyperthyroidism with a 13 V-J model.

This sequence was found in a woman between 35 and 50 years old with Graves' ophthalmopathy. Sample: blood. V and J are TRBV27 and TRBJ2-6; D gene unclear. The CDR3: CASSLIQRGANVLTF. CDR3 nucleotides: TGTGCCAGCAGTTTAATACAGAGGGGGGCCAACGTCCTGACTTTC.